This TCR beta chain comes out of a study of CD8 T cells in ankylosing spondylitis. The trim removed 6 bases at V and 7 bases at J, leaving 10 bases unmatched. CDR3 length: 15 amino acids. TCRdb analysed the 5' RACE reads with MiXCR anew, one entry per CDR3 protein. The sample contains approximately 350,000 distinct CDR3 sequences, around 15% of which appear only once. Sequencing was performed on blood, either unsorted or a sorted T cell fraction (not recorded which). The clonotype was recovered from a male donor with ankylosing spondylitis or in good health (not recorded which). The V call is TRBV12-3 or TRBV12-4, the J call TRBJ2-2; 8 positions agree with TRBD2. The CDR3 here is CASSFSGAQGGELFF. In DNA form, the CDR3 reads TGTGCCAGCAGCTTTAGCGGGGCCCAAGGCGGGGAGCTGTTTTTT.